The next 23 T cell receptor beta chains were all read from a single sample in a study of shared clonotypes between healthy human individuals. Profiling relied on immunoSEQ multiplex PCR, and the TCRdb table lists in-frame clones only, not all of them. The sample carries more than 2 million clones, about 95% recorded once. The material sequenced was naive CD4+ T cells sorted from blood. Subset in this sample: CD45RA+ positively selected. Receptor source: a man aged 18 to 35 in good health.

Of note for this clone: Other DNA sequences in this specimen translate into the identical CDR3. The chain has TRBV5-6 and TRBJ1-3, with 8 bases aligning to TRBD1. CDR1 and CDR2 (germline): SGHDT, YYEEEE. The length of the CDR3 is 15 residues. V lost 4 bases, J lost 0 bases, and 3 bases stayed unmatched. CDR3 loop: CASSPDRGSGNTIYF. For the CDR3, the DNA is TGTGCCAGCAGCCCTGACAGGGGCTCTGGAAACACCATATATTTT.

The gene calls are TRBV9 and TRBJ1-2; TRBD1 matches at 7 bases. Germline V gene lookup returns CDR1 SGDLS and CDR2 YYNGEE. V dropped 4 bases and J dropped 2; count of bases not matched to a gene: 8. CDR3 length: 15 residues. The CDR3 sequence: CASSSWTGSNYGYTF. CDR3 coding DNA: TGTGCCAGCAGCTCCTGGACAGGATCCAACTATGGCTACACCTTC.

The chain uses TRBV2 and TRBJ2-3; possible D gene TRBD2, 6 bases. Germline values: CDR1 SNHLY, CDR2 FYNNEI. The V and J ends lost 6 bases and 2 bases respectively, with 12 bases between them. This CDR3 has 14 residues. The CDR3 loop is CASRPGLTTDTQYF. DNA for the CDR3: TGTGCCAGCAGGCCGGGACTCACCACAGATACGCAGTATTTT. Variable domain in full (rest from reference TRBV2 and TRBJ2-3): EPEVTQTPSHQVTQMGQEVILRCVPISNHLYFYWYRQILGQKVEFLVSFYNNEISEKSEIFDDQFSVERPDGSNFTLKIRSTKLEDSAMYFCASRPGLTTDTQYFGPGTRLTVL.

V is TRBV5-6 and J is TRBJ2-7; a possible D gene is TRBD2 (5 bases). Germline V gene data show CDR1 as SGHDT and CDR2 as YYEEEE. The CDR3 runs 15 residues. V lost 4 bases, J lost 3 bases, and 17 bases lay in between. The CDR3 DNA reads as TGTGCCAGCAGCGCTGACCCCGGAGGTGTCTACGAGCAGTACTTC. Protein: CASSADPGGVYEQYF.

Regarding this clone: Other DNA variants within this sample encode the same CDR3. CDR3 region: CASSVEPENTEAFF. CDR3 bases: TGTGCCAGCAGCGTAGAACCCGAGAACACTGAAGCTTTCTTT. This sequence joins TRBV9 and TRBJ1-1; no firm D call. The germline V gene has CDR1 SGDLS and CDR2 YYNGEE. The CDR3 contains 14 residues. V lost 0 bases, J lost 1 base, and 7 bases lay in between.

The V and J genes are TRBV27 and TRBJ2-7, with D maybe TRBD1 (7 bases). Germline V gene sequence: CDR1 MNHEY, CDR2 SMNVEV (reference sequence). The CDR3 runs 17 residues. Between the trimmed V and J ends, which lost 3 bases and 7 bases, there was a span of 25 bases. This CDR3 is CASSFGSGRGAGGEQYF. CDR3 DNA: TGTGCCAGCAGTTTTGGAAGTGGGCGCGGGGCAGGGGGTGAGCAGTACTTC.

This chain joins TRBV5-1 and TRBJ2-3, with no clear D. Trimming removed 0 bases from V and 7 bases from J, with 9 bases in between. Germline CDR1 reads SGHRS; CDR2 reads YFSETQ. This CDR3 has 13 amino acids. The CDR3: CASSLEPGNTQYF. CDR3 in DNA: TGCGCCAGCAGCTTGGAACCTGGAAATACGCAGTATTTT.

In its sample, this clone was seen once. The chain recombines TRBV30 with TRBJ1-1; D remains unclear. The CDR3 contains 12 residues. Per the germline V gene, CDR1 is GTSNPN and CDR2 is SVGIG (reference sequence). V shed 0 bases and J shed 6 bases, with 8 bases lying between them. The CDR3 DNA reads as TGTGCCTGGAGTGTGAAAGGACCTGAAGCTTTCTTT. Encoded protein: CAWSVKGPEAFF.

The chain joins TRBV10-2 to TRBJ1-4, with 7 bases aligning to TRBD1. Per germline, CDR1 WSHSY and CDR2 SAAADI. The CDR3 sequence is 12 residues long. V lost 5 bases, J lost 12 bases, and 6 bases stayed unmatched. CDR3 region: CASSYRGGELFF. CDR3 nucleotides: TGCGCCAGCAGTTACAGGGGTGGGGAACTGTTTTTT.

V gene TRBV9 combines with J gene TRBJ1-2, with 10 bases lining up with TRBD1. This CDR3 is 15 amino acids long. The germline CDR1 and CDR2 sequences are SGDLS and YYNGEE. V shed 7 bases, J shed 4 bases, and the junction held 10 bases outside the gene matches. DNA for the CDR3: TGTGCCAGCCCTGGGGGGACAGGGGCGCGCTATGGCTACACCTTC. This translates into CASPGGTGARYGYTF.

The gene calls are TRBV5-1 and TRBJ2-7, with D perhaps matching TRBD1 or TRBD2 (7 bases each). Trimming removed 2 bases from V and 2 bases from J, with 11 bases in between. This CDR3 comprises 14 residues. The germline V gene has CDR1 SGHRS and CDR2 YFSETQ. CDR3 residues: CASSFQGGTYEQYF. CDR3 nucleotide sequence: TGCGCCAGCAGCTTCCAGGGGGGGACCTACGAGCAGTACTTC.

The count of this clone is one. This chain connects TRBV6-1 to TRBJ2-3; 11 positions match TRBD2. With V trimmed by 11 bases and J by 3 bases, 10 bases remained unmatched. CDR1 is MNHNS and CDR2 is SASEGT in the germline V gene. This CDR3 is built from 15 residues. CDR3 nucleotides: TGTGCCCTCGACCCTAGCGGGAGGTGGACAGATACGCAGTATTTT. It encodes CALDPSGRWTDTQYF.

The rearrangement links TRBV29-1 to TRBJ1-2; the D is unclear. V was clipped by 4 bases and J by 2 bases, with 11 bases between them. The CDR3 is 13 amino acids. CDR1 and CDR2 (germline): SQVTM, ANQGSEA. The CDR3 DNA is TGCAGCGTTGGGTCACCAACGAACTATGGCTACACCTTC. Protein product: CSVGSPTNYGYTF.

The V gene is TRBV15, the J gene TRBJ2-7, with D unresolved. Germline lookup yields CDR1 LNHNV and CDR2 YYDKDF (reference sequence). CDR3 length: 13 amino acids. The ends were cut back, 3 bases at V and 5 bases at J, with 11 bases in the middle. The CDR3 bases are TGTGCCACCAGCAGGCTCTCTGGGAACGAGCAGTACTTC. Translation: CATSRLSGNEQYF. Drawing the rest from reference TRBV15 and TRBJ2-7, the complete variable domain is DAMVIQNPRYQVTQFGKPVTLSCSQTLNHNVMYWYQQKSSQAPKLLFHYYDKDFNNEADTPDNFQSRRPNTSFCFLDIRSPGLGDTAMYLCATSRLSGNEQYFGPGTRLTVT.

The rearrangement links TRBV18 to TRBJ1-1; possibly TRBD1 for D (6 bases). The CDR3 extends over 15 amino acids. Per the germline V gene, CDR1 is KGHSH and CDR2 is LQKENI. Trimming left V 4 bases short and J 1 base short, with 13 bases between. The CDR3 loop reads CASSLLQGWNTEAFF. CDR3 sequence (DNA): TGTGCCAGCTCACTTCTACAGGGTTGGAACACTGAAGCTTTCTTT. Drawing the rest from reference TRBV18 and TRBJ1-1, the complete variable domain is NAGVMQNPRHLVRRRGQEARLRCSPMKGHSHVYWYRQLPEEGLKFMVYLQKENIIDESGMPKERFSAEFPKEGPSILRIQQVVRGDSAAYFCASSLLQGWNTEAFFGQGTRLTVV.

The J gene is TRBJ1-4, the V gene TRBV30; D is possibly TRBD1 (6 bases). This CDR3 region has 13 residues. Per germline, CDR1 GTSNPN and CDR2 SVGIG (reference sequence). The germline V and J ends were trimmed by 5 bases and 4 bases, with 11 bases remaining between them. CDR3 DNA: TGTGCCTGGTCCCAAGGGGGTAATGAAAAACTGTTTTTT. Translating it yields CAWSQGGNEKLFF.

V gene TRBV5-4 combines with J gene TRBJ1-2, with TRBD1 identical over 8 bases. Germline CDR1 is SGHNT and CDR2 is YYREEE (reference sequence). The V segment lost 1 base and the J segment 5 bases; nucleotides outside the gene matches: 4. This CDR3 is 14 amino acids long. CDR3: CASSLMDREYGYTF. DNA for the CDR3: TGTGCCAGCAGCTTGATGGACAGGGAATATGGCTACACCTTC.

The chain uses TRBV19 and TRBJ1-5; D unresolved. V was trimmed by 4 bases and J by 2 bases, leaving 18 bases between them. The germline gives CDR1 LNHDA, CDR2 SQIVND (reference sequence). The CDR3 sequence is 17 residues long. DNA of the CDR3: TGTGCCAGTAGTACGGGGAGTTTGGGGTATGGCAATCAGCCCCAGCATTTT. This sequence encodes CASSTGSLGYGNQPQHF. Together with reference TRBV19 and TRBJ1-5, the CDR3 gives the full variable domain: DGGITQSPKYLFRKEGQNVTLSCEQNLNHDAMYWYRQDPGQGLRLIYYSQIVNDFQKGDIAEGYSVSREKKESFPLTVTSAQKNPTAFYLCASSTGSLGYGNQPQHFGDGTRLSIL.

The V gene is TRBV7-6, the J gene TRBJ2-3; D is tentatively TRBD1 or TRBD2 (6 bases each). Germline CDR1 is SGHVS and CDR2 is FNYEAQ. Trimming took off 1 base at V and 1 base at J, with 12 bases between the two ends. The length of the CDR3 is 16 residues. Here the CDR3 reads CASSLVGGRGTDTQYF. As DNA, the CDR3 is TGTGCCAGCAGCTTAGTCGGGGGCAGGGGCACAGATACGCAGTATTTT.

The V and J genes are TRBV5-1 and TRBJ1-6, with a tentative D call TRBD1 (5 bases). The CDR3 contains 17 residues. V was cut by 4 bases and J by 0 bases, with 14 bases left in between. Germline V lookup: CDR1 SGHRS, CDR2 YFSETQ. CDR3 in amino acids: CASSHRDASSYNSPLHF. The CDR3 DNA reads TGCGCCAGCAGCCACCGGGACGCAAGCTCCTATAATTCACCCCTCCACTTT.

The V call is TRBV9, the J call TRBJ2-5, with 10 bases fitting TRBD1. In germline, CDR1 is SGDLS, CDR2 YYNGEE. This CDR3 spans 16 amino acids. V lost 4 bases and J lost 4; bases outside the gene matches: 10. As DNA, the CDR3 is TGTGCCAGCAGCAGAGACGACAGGGGGCGTTTAGAGACCCAGTACTTC. It codes for CASSRDDRGRLETQYF.

The chain employs TRBV28 and TRBJ1-2; 7 bases match TRBD1. Germline trimming cut 3 bases from V and 4 bases from J; bases unmatched to any gene: 8. Germline CDR1 and CDR2: MDHEN and SYDVKM. The length of the CDR3 is 15 residues. CDR3 nucleotides: TGTGCCAGCAGTTTTGAGGACAGGCCTCTCTATGGCTACACCTTC. It encodes CASSFEDRPLYGYTF.

The CDR3 DNA follows: TGTGCCAGCAGCTCGGGTTTCAGGGGCACAGATACGCAGTATTTT. Translated: CASSSGFRGTDTQYF. J is TRBJ2-3 and V is TRBV7-2; the D gene is possibly TRBD1 (5 bases). Trimming cost V 4 bases and J 1 base, with 12 bases left between them. This CDR3 spans 15 amino acids. Germline V CDR1 and CDR2: SGHTA, FQGNSA.